The subject of this entry is one T cell receptor beta chain. Its antigen is undetermined. With a much larger clone just one base away, this may be a read error. This CDR3 fails to terminate in the conserved phenylalanine or tryptophan, so it likely reflects a read error. V gave up 3 bases and J gave up 5 bases, with 10 bases separating them. Germline CDR1 and CDR2: DFQATT and SNEGSKA (reference sequence). CDR3 length: 12 residues. Primed by a sample-barcoded 5' primer and a J-beta primer mix, a second PCR proceeded for about 7 to 11 cycles. Every sample gave at least 2.5 million paired-end reads containing CDR3. TCRdb re-analysed the 5' RACE reads in MiXCR, keeping a single row per CDR3 protein. The table records more than 800,000 distinct CDR3 sequences, around 26% of them present only once. These data belong to a study of blood T cells in healthy people across ages. Notes on the study in general: In these data, TCR beta diversity tracked strongly with naive T cell percentage. Naive CD4+ cells and diversity were both higher in long-lived donors than in aged donors.

The source of this sequence is a woman older than 75 in good health. The sample was blood. The chain is built from TRBV20-1 and TRBJ2-5; D remains ambiguous. The CDR3 coding sequence is TGCAGTGCTAGGTGGGGTGGGGAGACCCAGTACGTC. Protein: CSARWGGETQYV.